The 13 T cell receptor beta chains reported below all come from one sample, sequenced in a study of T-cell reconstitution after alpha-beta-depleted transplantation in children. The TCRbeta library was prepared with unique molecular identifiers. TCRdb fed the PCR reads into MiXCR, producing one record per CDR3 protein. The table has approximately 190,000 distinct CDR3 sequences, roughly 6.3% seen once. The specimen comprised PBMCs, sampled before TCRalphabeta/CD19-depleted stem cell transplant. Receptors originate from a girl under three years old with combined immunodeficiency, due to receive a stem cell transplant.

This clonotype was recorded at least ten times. CDR3 amino acids: CASSAGQEAFF. The CDR3 region has the DNA TGCGCCAGCAGCGCCGGACAGGAGGCTTTCTTT. The V and J genes are TRBV4-1 and TRBJ1-1, with 7 bases lining up with TRBD1. This CDR3 is built from 11 residues. Trimming cost V 5 bases and J 11 bases; bases outside gene matches: 5. Per germline, CDR1 MGHRA and CDR2 YSYEKL.

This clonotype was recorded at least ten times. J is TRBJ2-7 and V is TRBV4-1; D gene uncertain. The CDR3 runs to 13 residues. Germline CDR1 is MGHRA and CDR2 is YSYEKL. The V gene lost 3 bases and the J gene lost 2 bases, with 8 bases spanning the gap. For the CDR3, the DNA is TGCGCCAGCAGCCAGACAAGGGCCTACGAGCAGTACTTC. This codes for CASSQTRAYEQYF.

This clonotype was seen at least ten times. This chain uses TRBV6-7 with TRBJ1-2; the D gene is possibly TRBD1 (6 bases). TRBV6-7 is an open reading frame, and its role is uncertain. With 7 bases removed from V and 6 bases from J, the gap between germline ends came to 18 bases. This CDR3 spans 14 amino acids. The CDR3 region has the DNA TGTGCCAGCACTCTATCCACGGACAGACATGGCTACACCTTC. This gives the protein CASTLSTDRHGYTF.

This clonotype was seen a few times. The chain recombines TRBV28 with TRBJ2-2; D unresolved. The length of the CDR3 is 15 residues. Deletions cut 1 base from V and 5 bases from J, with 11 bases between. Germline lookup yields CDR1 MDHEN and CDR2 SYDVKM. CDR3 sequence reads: CASSLYVGRTGELFF. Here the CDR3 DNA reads TGTGCCAGCAGTTTATATGTGGGCCGGACCGGGGAGCTGTTTTTT.

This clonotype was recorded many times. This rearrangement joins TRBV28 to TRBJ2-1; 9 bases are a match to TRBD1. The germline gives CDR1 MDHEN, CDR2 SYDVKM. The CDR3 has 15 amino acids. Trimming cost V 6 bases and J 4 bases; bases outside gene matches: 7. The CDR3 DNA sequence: TGTGCCAGCAGCAGAGGGACAGGGCTGTACAATGAGCAGTTCTTC. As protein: CASSRGTGLYNEQFF.

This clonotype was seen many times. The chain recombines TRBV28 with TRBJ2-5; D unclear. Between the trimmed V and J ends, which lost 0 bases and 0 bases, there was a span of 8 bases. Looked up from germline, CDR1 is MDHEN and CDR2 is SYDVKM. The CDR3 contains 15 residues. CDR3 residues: CASSLWSSNQETQYF. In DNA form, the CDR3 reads TGTGCCAGCAGTTTATGGTCGTCAAACCAAGAGACCCAGTACTTC.

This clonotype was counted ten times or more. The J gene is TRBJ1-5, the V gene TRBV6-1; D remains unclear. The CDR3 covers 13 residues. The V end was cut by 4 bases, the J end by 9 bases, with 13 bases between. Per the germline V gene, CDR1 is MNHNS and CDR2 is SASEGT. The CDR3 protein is CASSVDLRGPQHF. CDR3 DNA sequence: TGTGCCAGCAGTGTGGACCTCCGGGGGCCCCAGCATTTT.

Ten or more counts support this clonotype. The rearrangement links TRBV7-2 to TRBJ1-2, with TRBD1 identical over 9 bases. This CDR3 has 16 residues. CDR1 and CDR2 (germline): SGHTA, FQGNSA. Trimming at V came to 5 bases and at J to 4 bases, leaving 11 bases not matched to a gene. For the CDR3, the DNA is TGTGCCAGCAGCCTAAACCGGGACAGGGAAACCTATGGCTACACCTTC. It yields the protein CASSLNRDRETYGYTF.

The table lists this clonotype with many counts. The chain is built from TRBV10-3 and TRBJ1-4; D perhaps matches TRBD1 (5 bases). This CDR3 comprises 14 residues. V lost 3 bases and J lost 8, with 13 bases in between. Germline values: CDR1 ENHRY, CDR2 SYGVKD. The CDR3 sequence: CAISDSGRDEKLFF. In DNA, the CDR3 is TGTGCCATCAGTGATTCAGGGAGAGACGAAAAACTGTTTTTT.

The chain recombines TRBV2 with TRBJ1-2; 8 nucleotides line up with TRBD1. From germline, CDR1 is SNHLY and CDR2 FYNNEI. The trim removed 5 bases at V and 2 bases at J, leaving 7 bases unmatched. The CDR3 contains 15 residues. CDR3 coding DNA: TGTGCCAGCAGTCTCTCTCAGGGGGCGAACTATGGCTACACCTTC. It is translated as CASSLSQGANYGYTF.

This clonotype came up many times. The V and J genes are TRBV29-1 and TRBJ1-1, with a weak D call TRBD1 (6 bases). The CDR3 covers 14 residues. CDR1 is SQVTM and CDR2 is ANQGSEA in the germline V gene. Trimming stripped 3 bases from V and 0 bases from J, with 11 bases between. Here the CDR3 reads CSVEGGWMNTEAFF. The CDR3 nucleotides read TGCAGCGTTGAGGGGGGCTGGATGAACACTGAAGCTTTCTTT.

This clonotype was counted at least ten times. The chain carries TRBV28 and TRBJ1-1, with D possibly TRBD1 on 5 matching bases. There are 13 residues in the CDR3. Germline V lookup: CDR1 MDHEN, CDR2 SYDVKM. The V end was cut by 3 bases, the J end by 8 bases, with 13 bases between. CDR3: CASSLIAGPEAFF. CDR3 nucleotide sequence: TGTGCCAGCAGTTTGATAGCGGGGCCGGAAGCTTTCTTT.

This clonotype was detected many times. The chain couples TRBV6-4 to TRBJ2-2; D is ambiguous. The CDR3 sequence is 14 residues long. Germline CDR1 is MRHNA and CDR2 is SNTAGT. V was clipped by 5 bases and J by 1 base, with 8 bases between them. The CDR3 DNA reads TGTGCCAGCAGTATCGGGCTGAACACCGGGGAGCTGTTTTTT. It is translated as CASSIGLNTGELFF.